This T cell receptor beta chain derives from a study of T cell changes during pregnancy in multiple sclerosis. Profiling relied on immunoSEQ multiplex PCR, and the TCRdb table lists in-frame clones only, not all of them. The sample carries tens of thousands of clones, 88% recorded once. Trimming cost V 2 bases and J 6 bases, with 11 bases left between them. Germline V gene sequence: CDR1 SGHRS, CDR2 YFSETQ. The CDR3 runs 14 residues. This clone was recorded only once. The chain carries TRBV5-1 and TRBJ2-2; D might be TRBD1 (5 bases). Sequenced material: peripheral blood, taken in the first trimester of pregnancy. This TCR was recovered from a female donor with multiple sclerosis, enrolled in a pregnancy study. CDR3 amino acids: CASSFITGSGELFF. CDR3 in DNA: TGCGCCAGCAGCTTCATAACAGGATCCGGGGAGCTGTTTTTT.